Listed below are T cell receptor beta chains from one sample, sequenced in a study of graft-versus-host responses after intestinal transplantation. These receptors' targets are unknown. The data were produced by immunoSEQ multiplex PCR, yet TCRdb's version contains in-frame clones alone and is incomplete. The table records 50,000 to 55,000 clones, approximately 88% of them present only once. Here the sequenced sample was unstimulated CD4+ T cells sorted from spleen or lymph node cells, taken before transplant. These receptors all come from a human donor who was the organ donor for an intestinal transplant. The CDR3 runs from the conserved cysteine through the conserved F or W. Fields, in order: V gene, J gene, clone size, D gene, CDR3 DNA, CDR3 protein. D genes are given only for firm matches. Clone size appears in some rows only: once, few, many, or a class for an expanded clone.

V gene: TRBV10-2
J gene: TRBJ1-2
clone size: -
D gene: -
CDR3 DNA: TGCGCCAGCAGTGTTGGGGGGGCTGGCGGCTACACCTTC
CDR3 protein: CASSVGGAGGYTF

V gene: TRBV28
J gene: TRBJ1-1
clone size: -
D gene: -
CDR3 DNA: TGTGCCAGCAGTCCTATTCTGACAGTAACCACTGAAGCTTTCTTT
CDR3 protein: CASSPILTVTTEAFF

V gene: TRBV15
J gene: TRBJ2-1
clone size: -
D gene: -
CDR3 DNA: TGTGCCACCAGCAGAGATGTGGGATCCTCGGGGGTCCCGTTGTTCTTC
CDR3 protein: CATSRDVGSSGVPLFF

V gene: TRBV6-1
J gene: TRBJ2-6
clone size: few
D gene: TRBD1
CDR3 DNA: TGTGCCAGCAGTGACAGGGGGTCTGGGGCCAACGTCCTGACTTTC
CDR3 protein: CASSDRGSGANVLTF

V gene: TRBV5-4
J gene: TRBJ2-7
clone size: -
D gene: TRBD2
CDR3 DNA: TGTGCCAGCAGCTTGGGACTAGCGCGATCCTACGAGCAGTACTTC
CDR3 protein: CASSLGLARSYEQYF

V gene: TRBV29-1
J gene: TRBJ1-2
clone size: once
D gene: TRBD1
CDR3 DNA: TGCAGCGTATCTACCGGGACAGGGGGAGGCTACACCTTC
CDR3 protein: CSVSTGTGGGYTF

V gene: TRBV18
J gene: TRBJ1-4
clone size: -
D gene: -
CDR3 DNA: TGTGCCAGCTCACCCCTCCGAGGGCCGGAAAAACTGTTTTTT
CDR3 protein: CASSPLRGPEKLFF

V gene: TRBV19
J gene: TRBJ2-7
clone size: -
D gene: -
CDR3 DNA: TGTGCCAGTAATAACGGGAGAGAGTCCTACGAGCAGTACTTC
CDR3 protein: CASNNGRESYEQYF

V gene: TRBV9
J gene: TRBJ2-3
clone size: -
D gene: -
CDR3 DNA: TGTGCCAGCAGCGTAGAGGCGCGGGATACGCAGTATTTT
CDR3 protein: CASSVEARDTQYF

V gene: TRBV7-2
J gene: TRBJ2-5
clone size: -
D gene: TRBD2
CDR3 DNA: TGTGCCACCAAGATAGCGGGAGGTCCTGGGTACCAGTACTTC
CDR3 protein: CATKIAGGPGYQYF

V gene: TRBV9
J gene: TRBJ2-3
clone size: -
D gene: -
CDR3 DNA: TGTGCCAGCAGCGTAGTAACAGATACGCAGTATTTT
CDR3 protein: CASSVVTDTQYF

V gene: TRBV23-1
J gene: TRBJ2-7
clone size: few
D gene: -
CDR3 DNA: TGCGCCAGCAGCAAAACTCTCGGGACTCACTACGAGCAGTACTTC
CDR3 protein: CASSKTLGTHYEQYF

V gene: TRBV25-1
J gene: TRBJ2-3
clone size: -
D gene: TRBD2
CDR3 DNA: TGTGCCAGCAGTGATAATGGACTAGCGAGAAGAAATACGCAGTATTTT
CDR3 protein: CASSDNGLARRNTQYF

V gene: TRBV28
J gene: TRBJ1-2
clone size: -
D gene: TRBD1
CDR3 DNA: TGTGCCAGCAGTTGGACAGGTTCCACAAATCCCACCTTC
CDR3 protein: CASSWTGSTNPTF

V gene: TRBV19
J gene: TRBJ2-7
clone size: -
D gene: TRBD2
CDR3 DNA: TGTGCCAGCAGTGGAGCGGGAGAAAACTACGAGCAGTACTTC
CDR3 protein: CASSGAGENYEQYF

V gene: TRBV11-2
J gene: TRBJ2-1
clone size: -
D gene: -
CDR3 DNA: TGTGCCAGCAGCCCCTCCAGGGAAAGTTTCAATGAGCAGTTCTTC
CDR3 protein: CASSPSRESFNEQFF

V gene: TRBV11-2
J gene: TRBJ1-4
clone size: -
D gene: -
CDR3 DNA: TGTGCCAGCAGCTTAGTCCGGGGGGCTAATGAAAAACTGTTTTTT
CDR3 protein: CASSLVRGANEKLFF

V gene: TRBV5-4
J gene: TRBJ1-1
clone size: -
D gene: -
CDR3 DNA: TGTGCCAGCAGCTTGTTCCAGGGTGCCATTTCCGACACTGAAGCTTTCTTT
CDR3 protein: CASSLFQGAISDTEAFF

V gene: TRBV9
J gene: TRBJ2-1
clone size: -
D gene: TRBD2
CDR3 DNA: TGTGCCAGCAGCCCTAGCGGGAGCATCAATGAGCAGTTCTTC
CDR3 protein: CASSPSGSINEQFF

V gene: TRBV27
J gene: TRBJ2-7
clone size: -
D gene: -
CDR3 DNA: TGTGCCAGCAGCAAAACTACCGTGGGCTCCTACGAGCAGTACTTC
CDR3 protein: CASSKTTVGSYEQYF

V gene: TRBV2
J gene: TRBJ2-5
clone size: -
D gene: -
CDR3 DNA: TGTGCCAGCAAGGGAGAGGAGACCCAGTACTTC
CDR3 protein: CASKGEETQYF

V gene: TRBV9
J gene: TRBJ1-1
clone size: -
D gene: -
CDR3 DNA: TGTGCCAGCAGCGTAGTCGGGGTCATGAACACTGAAGCTTTCTTT
CDR3 protein: CASSVVGVMNTEAFF

V gene: TRBV9
J gene: TRBJ2-5
clone size: once
D gene: -
CDR3 DNA: TGTGCCAGCAGCGTAGGAGACATGGTACAAGAGACCCAGTACTTC
CDR3 protein: CASSVGDMVQETQYF

V gene: TRBV7-2
J gene: TRBJ1-3
clone size: once
D gene: -
CDR3 DNA: TGTGCCAGCAGCTTAGCGCGGGGGCAGGGAAACACCATATATTTT
CDR3 protein: CASSLARGQGNTIYF

V gene: TRBV7-2
J gene: TRBJ2-3
clone size: -
D gene: TRBD2
CDR3 DNA: TGTGCCAGCAGCTCTCGACTAGCCGAAAGCACAGATACGCAGTATTTT
CDR3 protein: CASSSRLAESTDTQYF

V gene: TRBV19
J gene: TRBJ2-7
clone size: -
D gene: TRBD1
CDR3 DNA: TGTGCCAGTAGCTGGACAGGTGTAGCGAACGAGCAGTACTTC
CDR3 protein: CASSWTGVANEQYF

V gene: TRBV6-7
J gene: TRBJ2-1
clone size: -
D gene: TRBD2
CDR3 DNA: TGTGCCAGCAGTTACTTATCCGGGACTAGCGGGTCTAATGAGCAGTTCTTC
CDR3 protein: CASSYLSGTSGSNEQFF

V gene: TRBV5-6
J gene: TRBJ2-6
clone size: -
D gene: -
CDR3 DNA: TGTGCCAGCAGCTTGAGACACTCTGGGGCCAACGTCCTGACTTTC
CDR3 protein: CASSLRHSGANVLTF

V gene: TRBV6-5
J gene: TRBJ2-5
clone size: -
D gene: TRBD2
CDR3 DNA: TGTGCCAGCAGACGGGGGGGAGGGGAGACCCAGTACTTC
CDR3 protein: CASRRGGGETQYF

V gene: TRBV28
J gene: TRBJ2-1
clone size: few
D gene: TRBD2
CDR3 DNA: TGTGCCAGCAGTTTTCAACTAGCGGGAAATGAGCAGTTCTTC
CDR3 protein: CASSFQLAGNEQFF

V gene: TRBV10-1
J gene: TRBJ2-3
clone size: -
D gene: -
CDR3 DNA: TGCGCCAGCAGTGACTACCCGCTCACAGATACGCAGTATTTT
CDR3 protein: CASSDYPLTDTQYF

V gene: TRBV28
J gene: TRBJ2-2
clone size: once
D gene: TRBD2
CDR3 DNA: TGTGCCAGCAGTCCCGCTAGCGGAACTGGCACCGGGGAGCTGTTTTTT
CDR3 protein: CASSPASGTGTGELFF

V gene: TRBV12-5
J gene: TRBJ2-3
clone size: -
D gene: -
CDR3 DNA: TGTGCTAGTGGTTTTGGGCACACAGATACGCAGTATTTT
CDR3 protein: CASGFGHTDTQYF

V gene: TRBV5-1
J gene: TRBJ2-2
clone size: -
D gene: TRBD1
CDR3 DNA: TGCGCCAGCAGGGAACAGGGGAGCGGGGAGCTGTTTTTT
CDR3 protein: CASREQGSGELFF

V gene: TRBV5-4
J gene: TRBJ2-2
clone size: -
D gene: -
CDR3 DNA: TGTGCCAGCAGTCGGCGACAGGTTGGTCTCGTCGGGGAGCTGTTTTTT
CDR3 protein: CASSRRQVGLVGELFF

V gene: TRBV28
J gene: TRBJ1-4
clone size: -
D gene: TRBD1
CDR3 DNA: TGTGCCAGCCGGACAGGACTTGCAACTAATGAAAAACTGTTTTTT
CDR3 protein: CASRTGLATNEKLFF

V gene: TRBV6-4
J gene: TRBJ1-1
clone size: -
D gene: TRBD1
CDR3 DNA: TGTGCCAGCAGTTTCCTTCGACAGGGCCTTTCCACTGAAGCTTTCTTT
CDR3 protein: CASSFLRQGLSTEAFF

V gene: TRBV7-2
J gene: TRBJ2-6
clone size: -
D gene: TRBD2
CDR3 DNA: TGTGCCAGCAGCTTGGGACTATCTGGGGCCAACGTCCTGACTTTC
CDR3 protein: CASSLGLSGANVLTF

V gene: TRBV5-1
J gene: TRBJ2-5
clone size: once
D gene: TRBD1
CDR3 DNA: TGCGCCAGCAGCTTGGGGACAGGGTACAACCAAGAGACCCAGTACTTC
CDR3 protein: CASSLGTGYNQETQYF

V gene: TRBV28
J gene: TRBJ2-3
clone size: -
D gene: -
CDR3 DNA: TGTGCCAGCCTCTTAGGAGGGAGGGGGTACACAGATACGCAGTATTTT
CDR3 protein: CASLLGGRGYTDTQYF

V gene: TRBV15
J gene: TRBJ1-5
clone size: -
D gene: -
CDR3 DNA: TGTGCCACCAGCTATCGCACAAAAACATTCAATCAGCCCCAGCATTTT
CDR3 protein: CATSYRTKTFNQPQHF

V gene: TRBV28
J gene: TRBJ1-1
clone size: -
D gene: -
CDR3 DNA: TGTGCCAGCCTAATGCGTTCAGGGAACACTGAAGCTTTCTTT
CDR3 protein: CASLMRSGNTEAFF

V gene: TRBV5-4
J gene: TRBJ1-1
clone size: -
D gene: TRBD1
CDR3 DNA: TGTGCCAGCAGTAGGACAGGGAACACTGAAGCTTTCTTT
CDR3 protein: CASSRTGNTEAFF

V gene: TRBV6-1
J gene: TRBJ2-4
clone size: -
D gene: -
CDR3 DNA: TGTGCCAGCAACAGGGTTTCGGGCAAAAACATTCAGTACTTC
CDR3 protein: CASNRVSGKNIQYF

V gene: TRBV6-6
J gene: TRBJ2-1
clone size: once
D gene: -
CDR3 DNA: TGTGCCAGCAGTTCGGGGGAACTCTCCTACAATGAGCAGTTCTTC
CDR3 protein: CASSSGELSYNEQFF

V gene: TRBV7-2
J gene: TRBJ2-5
clone size: -
D gene: -
CDR3 DNA: TGTGCCAGCAGCTTATTCTCCGGGGTGGAGACCCAGTACTTC
CDR3 protein: CASSLFSGVETQYF

V gene: TRBV5-6
J gene: TRBJ2-5
clone size: -
D gene: TRBD2
CDR3 DNA: TGTGCCAGCAGCTTGGCGGGACTAGCGGGAGAAGAGACCCAGTACTTC
CDR3 protein: CASSLAGLAGEETQYF